The sequence of this T cell receptor (beta chain) was determined in a study of T cells in localized non-small cell lung cancer (dated by TCRdb to about 2020). Study-level background: The study examined T cell repertoires in 236 patients with early-stage NSCLC and compared tumors with uninvolved tumor-adjacent lungs. The cohort consisted of under 300 treatment-naive NSCLC patients whose localized lung tumors had been resected. The mean age of the NSCLC patients was 50 to 85 years, with about 130 men and 110 or so women.

CDR1 and CDR2 are read off the germline V gene (reference sequence) as DFQATT and SNEGSKA. The CDR3 holds 11 amino acids from the cysteine to the phenylalanine. The only DNA kept is the CDR3, 33 bases in frame from the first base. V and J are trimmed by 5 bases and 6 bases, and the gene matches miss 2 bases of the junction. TCR beta CDR3 regions were sequenced from DNA using the immunoSEQ Assay. Turning to the authors' computational methods: To compute T cell density, TCR beta template counts were normalized to usable DNA, which was estimated by amplifying housekeeping genes. The preseqR package was used to estimate richness by extrapolating to 400,000 templates for PBMC samples and to 120,000 templates for tissue samples. Clonality was taken to be one minus Pielou's evenness. To identify tissue-enriched TCRs, differential abundance testing was run on productive amino-acid clonotypes with a minimum total count of 5 and an alpha of 0.1. Repertoire overlap between compartments was quantified with the Jaccard Index and Morisita Overlap Index. TCR beta CDR3s were clustered by GLIPH together with public tetramer-defined viral CDR3s, and at least three viral sequences plus V-gene enrichment were required for viral motifs. TCRdb obtained this table from immuneACCESS and retained in-frame rearrangements with V and J assigned. These tables miss some clones; where compared with another copy, unresolved V genes account for less than half of the shortfall, and the remainder is unexplained. Clonal size and the V and J genes are those of that table, whereas D and trimming came from the DNA. The sample includes 31,000 or so clones, with 88% observed a single time. Around 4% of the sample rests with the top ten.

At diagnosis, peripheral blood, uninvolved tumor-adjacent lung and tumor were collected and were preserved as a mix of fresh-frozen and FFPE material. Blood samples were analyzed as peripheral blood mononuclear cells for TCR repertoire profiling. Beyond this particular receptor, the publication reports: A median of around 60 of the top 100 tumor clones turned up in the paired uninvolved adjacent lung, and about 28 of those clones also ranked among the top 100 of that same adjacent lung. Multi-region tumor sequencing was not performed, so intratumor heterogeneity could not be excluded. Higher blood T cell density associated with longer overall survival, while higher adjacent-lung clonality associated with shorter survival. Since the design was exploratory, TCR variables were selected using unadjusted p-values with no false-discovery rate correction. Uninvolved tumor-adjacent lung showed the highest T cell clonality, higher than tumor, which suggests more focused antigenic responses in the uninvolved tumor-adjacent lung.

For this clone: Its antigen is still unknown. Per-base qualities were not stored, and no clone one base away is much larger.

The sequence links TRBV20-1 to TRBJ1-1; the central 8 bases match TRBD1. The sample was peripheral blood mononuclear cells, taken before any cancer treatment. The TCR comes from a woman aged 35-75 years with stage III lung adenocarcinoma. The DNA sequence is TGCAGTGCTTCGGGACAGGCTGAAGCTTTCTTT. Protein translation: CSASGQAEAFF.